This T cell receptor beta chain appears in the sequencing data of a study of cytomegalovirus exposure and HLA in healthy donors. About the research overall: Earlier findings included 90 million to 120 million unique TCR beta sequences obtained from about 180 million T cells.

The CDR3 contains 15 residues. Germline V CDR1 and CDR2: SGDLS, YYNGEE. With 0 bases removed from V and 1 base from J, the gap between germline ends came to 10 bases. Amplification used 60 Vbeta primers and 13 Jbeta primers. Here immunoSEQ multiplex PCR was the method, and the copy in TCRdb shows in-frame clones only, minus some. The sample holds about 130,000 clones, around 77% seen once. The TCR originated in a man under 40 in good health and CMV-seronegative. This chain joins TRBV9 and TRBJ1-1; D not resolved. Material for sequencing was PBMCs. The CDR3: CASSVVGGTNTEAFF. The CDR3, as DNA: TGTGCCAGCAGCGTAGTCGGCGGAACGAACACTGAAGCTTTCTTT.